These T cell receptor beta chains were read from a single sample in a study of post-analysis software for immune sequencing data. TCRdb re-analysed the PCR reads in MiXCR, keeping a single row per CDR3 protein. The data show some 260,000 distinct CDR3 sequences, less than 40% seen once. The sequenced sample consisted of blood. The receptors derive from a girl between 5 and 17 years old with multiple sclerosis. Both conserved end residues are part of each CDR3. Fields, in order: D gene, J gene, clone size, V gene, CDR3 protein, CDR3 DNA. The D gene is left open where the match is weak. The size of a clone is reported for some rows only, either as once, few or many, or as a class for expanded clones.

TRBD1 TRBJ1-2 many TRBV7-3 CASSLFGQEGYTF TGTGCCAGCAGCTTATTCGGACAGGAGGGCTACACCTTC
TRBD2 TRBJ2-5 many TRBV7-3 CASSSGLAEGETQYF TGTGCCAGCAGCTCGGGACTAGCGGAGGGGGAGACCCAGTACTTC
NA TRBJ2-7 many TRBV5-5 CASSLGERIAYEQYF TGTGCCAGCAGCTTGGGAGAAAGGATAGCCTACGAGCAGTACTTC
NA TRBJ2-5 many TRBV28 CASSFGLGETQYF TGTGCCAGCAGTTTTGGGCTAGGAGAGACCCAGTACTTC
TRBD2 TRBJ2-1 few TRBV28 CASSTPGGHNEQFF TGTGCCAGCAGTACGCCGGGAGGTCACAATGAGCAGTTCTTC
TRBD1 TRBJ1-2 many TRBV28 CASGDSLRYGYTF TGTGCCAGCGGGGACAGCCTTCGTTATGGCTACACCTTC
TRBD1 TRBJ2-6 NA TRBV29-1 CSVTGGHGANVLTF TGCAGCGTGACAGGGGGCCATGGGGCCAACGTCCTGACTTTC
NA TRBJ2-3 NA TRBV27 CASSSPRQGGVEVGDTQYF TGTGCCAGCAGTTCACCGAGACAAGGGGGGGTTGAGGTTGGAGATACGCAGTATTTT
NA TRBJ1-1 few TRBV9 CASSVGGLRNTEAFF TGTGCCAGCAGCGTAGGGGGACTCAGGAACACTGAAGCTTTCTTT
NA TRBJ1-1 many TRBV20-1 CSASQSSAPGAFF TGCAGTGCTAGTCAAAGCAGCGCCCCCGGGGCTTTCTTT
TRBD1 TRBJ1-2 few TRBV2 CASRRGLGGYTF TGTGCCAGCAGAAGGGGGCTGGGTGGCTACACCTTC
TRBD2 TRBJ2-1 few TRBV7-8 CASSSTKHSGAFNEQFF TGTGCCAGCAGCTCTACCAAACATAGCGGGGCGTTCAATGAGCAGTTCTTC
NA TRBJ2-1 NA TRBV20-1 CSARDVVHYNEQFF TGCAGTGCTAGAGATGTAGTCCACTACAATGAGCAGTTCTTC
NA TRBJ1-6 NA TRBV19 CASSDSPNSPLHF TGTGCCAGTAGTGACAGTCCCAATTCACCCCTCCACTTT
TRBD1 TRBJ2-7 few TRBV25-1 CASTRQGPSYNEQYF TGTGCCAGCACCCGACAGGGCCCCTCCTACAATGAGCAGTACTTC
NA TRBJ2-1 many TRBV7-3 CASSSADNEQFF TGTGCCAGCAGCAGCGCGGACAATGAGCAGTTCTTC
TRBD1 TRBJ2-3 NA TRBV20-1 CSARGGQGNTQYF TGCAGTGCTAGAGGGGGACAGGGGAATACGCAGTATTTT
TRBD1 TRBJ1-1 NA TRBV7-2 CASSSRDRLGLEAFF TGTGCCAGCAGCTCCCGGGACAGGTTGGGGCTGGAAGCTTTCTTT
TRBD2 TRBJ2-1 NA TRBV6-1 CASSESSGAYNEQFF TGTGCCAGCAGTGAATCGAGCGGGGCTTACAATGAGCAGTTCTTC
NA TRBJ2-7 NA TRBV27 CASSPEGGPGEQYF TGTGCCAGCAGTCCCGAGGGGGGTCCGGGGGAGCAGTACTTC
NA TRBJ2-5 NA TRBV9 CASSVTGARQETQYF TGTGCCAGCAGCGTCACGGGGGCTCGGCAAGAGACCCAGTACTTC
NA TRBJ1-2 few TRBV15 CATSRPGFNYGYTF TGTGCCACCAGCAGACCGGGTTTTAACTATGGCTACACCTTC
NA TRBJ1-5 many TRBV15 CATGRGLSSNQPQHF TGTGCCACCGGAAGGGGTCTATCTAGCAATCAGCCCCAGCATTTT
TRBD1 TRBJ2-1 many TRBV12-3/TRBV12-4 CASRRDRGYNEQFF TGTGCCAGCAGACGGGACAGGGGATACAATGAGCAGTTCTTC
TRBD1 TRBJ2-2 few TRBV10-3 CAIGTGMTGELFF TGTGCCATAGGGACAGGGATGACCGGGGAGCTGTTTTTT
NA TRBJ2-7 NA TRBV20-1 CSAAGSYEQYF TGCAGCGCTGCAGGGTCCTACGAGCAGTACTTC
NA TRBJ2-2 few TRBV5-6 CASSEVRQGNTGELFF TGTGCCAGCAGCGAAGTCCGGCAGGGGAACACCGGGGAGCTGTTTTTT
NA TRBJ2-1 many TRBV12-3/TRBV12-4 CASRLGGLGLRNEQFF TGTGCCAGCAGACTTGGGGGACTCGGGTTACGCAATGAGCAGTTCTTC
TRBD1 TRBJ2-3 many TRBV11-2 CASSLGQGASGTQYF TGTGCCAGCAGCTTAGGGCAGGGGGCCTCCGGTACGCAGTATTTT
NA TRBJ2-1 NA TRBV12-3/TRBV12-4 CVSTQGYNEQFF TGTGTCAGCACTCAGGGATACAATGAGCAGTTCTTC
NA TRBJ1-1 many TRBV10-3 CAISEDVPNTEAFF TGTGCCATCAGTGAGGACGTTCCGAACACTGAAGCTTTCTTT
TRBD2 TRBJ2-3 many TRBV20-1 CSGGTTTDTQYF TGCAGTGGAGGGACTACAACAGATACGCAGTATTTT
TRBD2 TRBJ2-1 once TRBV20-1 CSARVLAGSSYNEQFF TGCAGTGCTAGAGTACTAGCGGGCAGCTCCTACAATGAGCAGTTCTTC
NA TRBJ2-5 once TRBV20-1 CSARSGQETQYF TGCAGTGCTAGATCCGGACAAGAGACCCAGTACTTC
NA TRBJ1-5 many TRBV20-1 CSARERRGRHSNQPQHF TGCAGTGCTAGAGAGAGGAGGGGCCGACATAGCAATCAGCCCCAGCATTTT
NA TRBJ2-1 many TRBV3-1 CASSARRSGSYNEQFF TGTGCCAGCAGCGCTCGTAGGTCAGGCTCCTACAATGAGCAGTTCTTC
NA TRBJ1-3 NA TRBV7-3 CASSLDRGNTIYF TGTGCCAGCAGCTTAGACCGAGGAAACACCATATATTTT
NA TRBJ1-2 many TRBV5-5 CASSLASPVLNYGYTF TGTGCCAGCAGCTTGGCTTCGCCCGTCCTAAACTATGGCTACACCTTC
NA TRBJ2-1 few TRBV6-5 CASSFAPGADYNEQFF TGTGCCAGCAGTTTCGCCCCAGGGGCGGATTACAATGAGCAGTTCTTC
NA TRBJ2-5 NA TRBV5-1 CASSQGPAQETQYF TGCGCCAGCAGCCAAGGACCGGCACAAGAGACCCAGTACTTC
TRBD2 TRBJ2-5 NA TRBV5-4 CASSPRGGAETQYF TGTGCCAGCAGCCCCCGGGGGGGGGCTGAGACCCAGTACTTC
NA TRBJ1-2 once TRBV6-5 CASTRDGNYGYTF TGTGCCAGCACCCGGGACGGAAACTATGGCTACACCTTC
TRBD2 TRBJ2-1 many TRBV6-1 CASRQAGSNEQFF TGTGCCAGCCGACAAGCGGGATCCAATGAGCAGTTCTTC
NA TRBJ2-5 many TRBV6-5 CASSYSETQYF TGTGCCAGCAGTTACTCGGAGACCCAGTACTTC
NA TRBJ1-5 many TRBV25-1 CASSGHGQPQHF TGTGCCAGCAGTGGCCACGGACAGCCCCAGCATTTT
NA TRBJ2-1 many TRBV29-1 CSVDPHRSSYNEQFF TGCAGCGTTGACCCTCATAGGAGCTCCTACAATGAGCAGTTCTTC
NA TRBJ1-3 NA TRBV7-9 CASAPGTGNTIYF TGTGCCAGCGCACCAGGGACTGGAAACACCATATATTTT
TRBD1 TRBJ2-5 NA TRBV12-5 CASGLGTTGGQETQYF TGTGCTAGTGGTTTGGGAACGACAGGGGGGCAAGAGACCCAGTACTTC
NA TRBJ2-1 NA TRBV10-3 CVISLATDEQFF TGTGTCATCAGCCTAGCGACGGATGAGCAGTTCTTC
NA TRBJ2-6 NA TRBV30 CVWSAFSGANVLTF TGTGTCTGGAGTGCCTTCTCTGGGGCCAACGTCCTGACTTTC
NA TRBJ1-5 many TRBV5-5 CASSLEWRTRNQPQHF TGTGCCAGCAGCTTGGAGTGGAGGACCCGCAATCAGCCCCAGCATTTT